One sample yielded the 25 T cell receptor beta chains listed below, sequenced in a study of OX40 agonist ivuxolimab in advanced cancers. Measured with immunoSEQ multiplex PCR; TCRdb has only the in-frame clones, and not every one. The sample gives about 22,000 clones, around 80% of which show up once; roughly 36% is in the top ten. Sequences were derived from CD4+ or CD8+ T cells sorted from blood, sampled in a trial of the OX40 agonist ivuxolimab. The receptors derive from an adult with an advanced solid tumor such as melanoma, head and neck, liver or kidney cancer.

This sequence joins TRBV5-1 and TRBJ2-7, with TRBD2 matching over 7 bases. This CDR3 comprises 12 residues. The V gene's germline CDR1 is SGHRS and CDR2 YFSETQ. Trimming at V came to 6 bases and at J to 2 bases, leaving 2 bases not matched to a gene. The CDR3 is CASMGGTYEQYF. In DNA, the CDR3 is TGCGCCAGCATGGGGGGGACCTACGAGCAGTACTTC.

Comments on this clone: The sample has other DNA sequences that encode this CDR3 too. The chain is built from TRBV5-1 and TRBJ2-1, with 9 positions matching TRBD2. The V gene's germline CDR1 is SGHRS and CDR2 YFSETQ. The length of the CDR3 is 16 residues. V was clipped by 4 bases and J by 0 bases; unmatched bases: 5. The CDR3 loop reads CASSNGLANSYNEQFF. The DNA of the CDR3 is TGCGCCAGCAGCAACGGACTAGCGAACTCCTACAATGAGCAGTTCTTC.

The chain carries TRBV7-3 and TRBJ2-2; perhaps TRBD1 as D (6 bases). V shed 4 bases and J shed 2 bases, with 8 bases lying between them. CDR1 and CDR2 (germline): SGHTA, FQGTGA. This CDR3 is 14 amino acids long. Here the CDR3 DNA reads TGTGCCAGCAGCTGGGGACACAACACCGGGGAGCTGTTTTTT. Translation gives CASSWGHNTGELFF.

The rearrangement uses TRBV27 and TRBJ1-6, with D perhaps matching TRBD1 (5 bases). Trimming took off 2 bases at V and 6 bases at J, with 11 bases between the two ends. This CDR3 has 15 amino acids. Germline CDR1 is MNHEY and CDR2 is SMNVEV (reference sequence). In DNA form, the CDR3 reads TGTGCCAGCAGTTTAAGGGGACTCCTTAATTCACCCCTCCACTTT. Translating gives CASSLRGLLNSPLHF.

The CDR3 spells CATTLSFRRNLYATGELFF. The DNA for the CDR3 is TGTGCCACCACCCTGTCGTTCAGGCGGAACCTCTATGCCACCGGGGAGCTGTTTTTT. The V gene is TRBV15, the J gene TRBJ2-2; D is uncertain. The germline V gene encodes CDR1 LNHNV and CDR2 YYDKDF (reference sequence). The length of the CDR3 is 19 residues. Trimming removed 7 bases at V and 4 bases at J, with 28 bases between.

This clone has a single count. The chain joins TRBV5-1 to TRBJ2-1, with D possibly TRBD1 on 6 matching bases. Trimming took off 0 bases at V and 1 base at J, with 23 bases between the two ends. Per germline, CDR1 SGHRS and CDR2 YFSETQ. The CDR3 has 20 amino acids. CDR3 in DNA: TGCGCCAGCAGCTTGGCGCCGGGACACCCTGAGGGACGTTCCTACAATGAGCAGTTCTTC. Translated: CASSLAPGHPEGRSYNEQFF.

The chain links TRBV15 to TRBJ1-6; D not certain. Germline V lookup: CDR1 LNHNV, CDR2 YYDKDF (reference sequence). The CDR3 contains 13 residues. Trimming left V 0 bases short and J 7 bases short, with 4 bases between. In DNA form, the CDR3 reads TGTGCCACCAGCAGAGACAGGAATTCACCCCTCCACTTT. Residues: CATSRDRNSPLHF.

V is TRBV5-6 and J is TRBJ2-6, with D uncertain. Germline V gene data show CDR1 as SGHDT and CDR2 as YYEEEE. V lost 0 bases and J 4 bases, leaving 17 bases between the germline ends. This CDR3 comprises 18 residues. CDR3 in amino acids: CASSLVDPGPPGANVLTF. The CDR3 region has the DNA TGTGCCAGCAGCTTGGTAGATCCTGGCCCCCCGGGGGCCAACGTCCTGACTTTC. The full variable domain, with the rest looked up from reference TRBV5-6 and TRBJ2-6, is DAGVTQSPTHLIKTRGQQVTLRCSPKSGHDTVSWYQQALGQGPQFIFQYYEEEERQRGNFPDRFSGHQFPNYSSELNVNALLLGDSALYLCASSLVDPGPPGANVLTFGAGSRLTVL.

The genes are TRBV7-8 and TRBJ1-6; 10 bases fit TRBD1. The CDR3 runs 15 residues. CDR1 SGHVS and CDR2 FQNEAQ come from the germline V gene. The V gene end was trimmed by 5 bases and the J gene end by 10 bases; junction bases not matched to a gene: 8. The CDR3 nucleotides are TGTGCCAGCAGCCCACGACAGGGGGCTAGCTCACCCCTCCACTTT. This encodes CASSPRQGASSPLHF.

The chain joins TRBV6-1 to TRBJ1-1, with 8 bases identical to TRBD1. The junction had 7 bases not matched to a gene; V was cut back by 5 bases and J by 5 bases. This CDR3 has 14 residues. Germline assignment: CDR1 MNHNS and CDR2 SASEGT. The DNA for the CDR3 is TGTGCCAGCAGTATTCCGGGACAGGTGACTGAAGCTTTCTTT. It encodes CASSIPGQVTEAFF.

In its sample, this clone was seen once. The chain uses TRBV19 and TRBJ2-1; 7 nucleotides agree with TRBD2. V was pared by 0 bases and J by 1 base, with 9 bases of the junction left unmatched. The CDR3 spans 18 residues. The V gene's germline CDR1 is LNHDA and CDR2 SQIVND (reference sequence). Here the CDR3 DNA reads TGTGCCAGTAGTATAGATTACCCCCGACTAGCATCCTACAATGAGCAGTTCTTC. This translates into CASSIDYPRLASYNEQFF.

The chain links TRBV7-6 to TRBJ1-5; 7 bases map to TRBD1. Germline trimming cut 8 bases from V and 7 bases from J; bases unmatched to any gene: 8. In germline, CDR1 is SGHVS, CDR2 FNYEAQ. The CDR3 has 13 amino acids. Here the CDR3 DNA reads TGTGCCAGCCGCACAGGGGAATCGCAGCCCCAGCATTTT. This sequence encodes CASRTGESQPQHF.

This chain uses TRBV7-8 with TRBJ2-1; no firm D call. Germline assignment: CDR1 SGHVS and CDR2 FQNEAQ. The V and J ends lost 5 bases and 4 bases respectively, with 15 bases between them. This CDR3 is built from 15 residues. The CDR3 nucleotides are TGTGCCAGCAGCCCCAACTTGGATACATACAATGAGCAGTTCTTC. Residues: CASSPNLDTYNEQFF.

The chain is built from TRBV27 and TRBJ2-1; 9 bases align to TRBD1. V shed 5 bases, J shed 4 bases, and the junction held 6 bases outside the gene matches. Germline CDR1 is MNHEY and CDR2 is SMNVEV (reference sequence). This CDR3 region has 15 residues. The CDR3 region has the DNA TGTGCCAGCAGTAGGGTCGGGACAGGGTACAATGAGCAGTTCTTC. Translated: CASSRVGTGYNEQFF.

The chain uses TRBV29-1 and TRBJ2-2; D is unresolved. CDR3 length equals 13 residues. V was shortened by 4 bases and J by 6 bases, with 12 bases between the two germline ends. Looked up from germline, CDR1 is SQVTM and CDR2 is ANQGSEA. The CDR3 DNA reads as TGCAGCGTTGTCCCGGGTGCCTCCGGGGAGCTGTTTTTT. It yields the protein CSVVPGASGELFF.

This clone appeared a single time. The V gene is TRBV7-6, the J gene TRBJ2-1; 10 nucleotides align to TRBD2. Per germline, CDR1 SGHVS and CDR2 FNYEAQ. The CDR3 covers 17 residues. V was clipped by 7 bases and J by 7 bases; unmatched bases: 16. The CDR3, as DNA: TGTGCCAGCACTCCCTACGAGCCTAGCGGGAGACGGAATGAGCAGTTCTTC. The encoded protein is CASTPYEPSGRRNEQFF.

Judged by abundance, this clone is large (0.1 to 1%). This chain uses TRBV12-5 with TRBJ1-6; 8 bases match TRBD1. J lost 9 bases, V lost 0 bases, and 4 bases had no gene match. Germline V gene sequence: CDR1 LGHNT, CDR2 FRNRAP. This CDR3 region has 15 residues. Written as DNA, the CDR3 is TGTGCTAGTGGTTTGGTGACAGGGGTTACTTCACCCCTCCACTTT. This sequence encodes CASGLVTGVTSPLHF.

This sequence joins TRBV5-6 and TRBJ2-1; TRBD2 agrees at 11 bases. The junction had 7 bases not matched to a gene; V was cut back by 4 bases and J by 4 bases. This CDR3 has 16 amino acids. From germline, CDR1 is SGHDT and CDR2 YYEEEE. The CDR3 region has the DNA TGTGCCAGCAGCGCCGAACTAGCGGGAGCGTACAATGAGCAGTTCTTC. Protein sequence: CASSAELAGAYNEQFF.

V is TRBV16 and J is TRBJ2-1; D not certain. V gave up 0 bases and J gave up 7 bases, with 4 bases separating them. CDR1 and CDR2 from the germline V gene are KGHSY and FQNENV. The CDR3 contains 12 residues. Written as DNA, the CDR3 is TGTGCCAGCAGCCAATCGGGAAATGAGCAGTTCTTC. As protein: CASSQSGNEQFF.

With regard to this clone: The junction and the germline gene differ at one end; a read error may be behind it. In nucleotides, the CDR3 is TGTGCCAGCAGCATACGGACTAGCGGAGGTCGGCTGAACTTC. It translates to CASSIRTSGGRLNF. The chain has TRBV7-3 and TRBJ2-7, with 10 nucleotides matching TRBD2. The CDR3 is 14 amino acids. CDR1 SGHTA and CDR2 FQGTGA come from the germline V gene.

The chain links TRBV5-6 to TRBJ1-5, with a weak D call TRBD1 (5 bases). Germline values: CDR1 SGHDT, CDR2 YYEEEE. Trimming shortened V by 3 bases and J by 3 bases, and 13 bases separated the two germline ends. This CDR3 is 15 amino acids long. The CDR3 region has the DNA TGTGCCAGCAGCTACCGGGACGGCACCAATCAGCCCCAGCATTTT. It yields the protein CASSYRDGTNQPQHF.

This chain links TRBV4-1 with TRBJ2-7; no clear D gene. V lost 2 bases to trimming and J lost 2 bases, with 13 bases between them. Germline assignment: CDR1 MGHRA and CDR2 YSYEKL. The CDR3 extends over 15 amino acids. CDR3 DNA: TGCGCCAGCAGCCAACAGGACGGGTCCCCCTACGAGCAGTACTTC. Amino acid sequence: CASSQQDGSPYEQYF.

The chain is built from TRBV5-1 and TRBJ2-7, with TRBD2 as a possible D gene (5 bases). Trimming stripped 2 bases from V and 5 bases from J, with 14 bases between. Germline V gene sequence: CDR1 SGHRS, CDR2 YFSETQ. This CDR3 contains 14 residues. CDR3 nucleotide sequence: TGCGCCAGCAGCTTACTAGGCCTCCCCGACGAGCAGTACTTC. It specifies CASSLLGLPDEQYF.

The chain carries TRBV14 and TRBJ2-4; D not resolved. The CDR3 runs to 12 residues. CDR1 is SGHDN, CDR2 FVKESK, per germline. With 5 bases removed from V and 11 bases from J, the gap between germline ends came to 13 bases. The CDR3 sequence: CASSATPLVQYF. The CDR3 DNA reads as TGTGCCAGCAGCGCGACCCCGTTGGTTCAGTACTTC.

The rearrangement joins TRBV4-1 to TRBJ2-1, with no clear D. The CDR3 has 14 residues. The ends were cut back, 0 bases at V and 6 bases at J, with 9 bases in the middle. Germline loops: CDR1 MGHRA, CDR2 YSYEKL. The CDR3 nucleotides read TGCGCCAGCAGCCAAGATCGCAACAGCAATGAGCAGTTCTTC. Its protein product is CASSQDRNSNEQFF.